Each of the 9 T cell receptor beta chains below was sequenced from the same sample in a study of T cells during gluten challenge in celiac disease. TCRdb processed the 5' RACE reads anew with MiXCR; each CDR3 protein has one entry. The sample yields 200 to 300 distinct CDR3 sequences, around 10% seen once. Lineage-negative, tetramer-binding CD3+ CD4+ cells lacking CD45RA and CD62L but expressing integrin beta7 were gated. Sequences were derived from gluten-specific CD4+ T cells sorted from blood using tetramers, sampled at baseline or on day 6, 14 or 28 of gluten challenge (not recorded which). The receptors derive from a female donor with celiac disease.

Details on this clonotype: An end of the junction does not agree with germline; a read error may underlie this. V usage is TRBV19 and J usage is TRBJ2-7; a possible D gene is TRBD2 (6 bases). CDR1 LNHDA and CDR2 SQIVND come from the germline V gene (reference sequence). This CDR3 spans 14 amino acids. CDR3 coding DNA: TGTGCCAGTAGTCCCATGGGGACTTTCTACAAGCAGTACTTC. Protein sequence: CASSPMGTFYKQYF.

This clonotype qualifies as medium-sized. The V gene is TRBV29-1, the J gene TRBJ2-3; 9 nucleotides line up with TRBD2. Germline assignment: CDR1 SQVTM and CDR2 ANQGSEA. CDR3 size: 14 residues. Unmatched junction bases numbered 6, after V lost 4 bases and J lost 4 bases. The CDR3 reads CSVAASGNADTQYF. In DNA form, the CDR3 reads TGCAGCGTTGCGGCTAGCGGGAATGCAGATACGCAGTATTTT.

This clonotype rates as medium-sized. The chain joins TRBV20-1 to TRBJ2-7, with a possible D match to TRBD2 (6 bases). The CDR3 loop spans 14 amino acids. The V end was cut by 4 bases, the J end by 2 bases, with 15 bases between. Germline CDR1 is DFQATT and CDR2 is SNEGSKA (reference sequence). CDR3 sequence: CSANSGGDAYEQYF. CDR3 sequence (DNA): TGCAGTGCTAATAGTGGAGGGGACGCCTACGAGCAGTACTTC.

This clonotype appeared many times. The V and J genes are TRBV7-2 and TRBJ2-3; no definite D call. The CDR3 is made up of 13 amino acids. V was pared by 7 bases and J by 0 bases, with 8 bases between. Germline V gives CDR1 SGHTA, CDR2 FQGNSA. The CDR3 region is CASNIRSTDTQYF. As DNA, the CDR3 is TGTGCCAGCAACATCAGGAGCACAGATACGCAGTATTTT.

As concerns this clonotype: Given a much more abundant clone one base away, this may be a read error. The chain uses TRBV7-2 and TRBJ2-3; perhaps TRBD2 as D (6 bases). This CDR3 region has 16 residues. In germline, CDR1 is SGHTA, CDR2 FQGNSA. Trimming removed 0 bases from V and 3 bases from J, with 13 bases in between. CDR3 in amino acids: CASSLARLVRTDTQYF. In nucleotides, the CDR3 is TGTGCCAGCAGCTTAGCGAGACTAGTACGGACAGATACGCAGTATTTT.

By sample fraction, this clonotype is large (0.1 to 1%). The CDR3 nucleotides are TGCAGCGTTGCGACAGGGGATTCACCCCTCCACTTT. This codes for CSVATGDSPLHF. The chain recombines TRBV29-1 with TRBJ1-6, with 8 bases aligning to TRBD1. The CDR3 spans 12 residues. V dropped 4 bases and J dropped 8; count of bases not matched to a gene: 1. Germline V gives CDR1 SQVTM, CDR2 ANQGSEA.

This clonotype was found once. The junction and the germline gene differ at one end; a read error may be behind it. V is TRBV7-2 and J is TRBJ2-3, with TRBD1 as a possible D gene (6 bases). The end of the DNA is better explained by TRBJ1-5, so the J call may be wrong. The V gene's germline CDR1 is SGHTA and CDR2 FQGNSA. The CDR3 consists of 16 residues. The CDR3 is CASSPLGGAQGNTQHF. The DNA for the CDR3 is TGTGCTAGCAGCCCTTTGGGGGGGGCCCAGGGGAATACGCAGCATTTT.

This clonotype is labeled as medium-sized. The chain recombines TRBV5-1 with TRBJ2-1, with 8 bases lining up with TRBD2. This CDR3 comprises 15 residues. J gave up 2 bases and V 4 bases, and 5 bases lay outside the gene matches. Germline V lookup: CDR1 SGHRS, CDR2 YFSETQ. The CDR3 region has the DNA TGCGCCAGCAGCACCGCGGGACTAGCCTACAATGAGCAGTTCTTC. Amino acids: CASSTAGLAYNEQFF.

By frequency in the sample, this clonotype is medium-sized. The J gene is TRBJ2-7, the V gene TRBV28, with a possible D match to TRBD2 (6 bases). This CDR3 comprises 17 residues. The V gene lost 4 bases and the J gene lost 2 bases, with 21 bases spanning the gap. Per germline, CDR1 MDHEN and CDR2 SYDVKM. CDR3 DNA sequence: TGTGCCAGCAGTTCCCTCTACAACCGGGGGACGACCTACGAGCAGTACTTC. Its protein is CASSSLYNRGTTYEQYF.